This passage covers 2 T cell receptor beta chains from one sample sequenced in a study of radiotherapy plus CTLA-4 blockade in lung cancer. Libraries were prepared by immunoSEQ multiplex PCR; TCRdb keeps only in-frame clonotypes and omits some of them. The sample has tens of thousands of clones; roughly 84% are singletons. Sequencing used peripheral blood, obtained from a patient treated with radiotherapy plus ipilimumab. The origin of the receptors is a human donor with non-small cell lung cancer whose response to radiotherapy plus ipilimumab could not be evaluated.

This chain connects TRBV5-6 to TRBJ1-2; maybe TRBD1 (5 bases). The CDR3 extends over 15 amino acids. V shed 4 bases and J shed 5 bases, with 18 bases lying between them. CDR1 is SGHDT and CDR2 is YYEEEE in the germline V gene. The CDR3 sequence is CASSPRQPTIYGYTF. In nucleotides, the CDR3 is TGTGCCAGCAGCCCAAGACAGCCTACCATTTATGGCTACACCTTC.

Only one count was recorded for this clone. CDR3 DNA: TGTGCCAGCAGCCCAGGGACTTCCTACAATGAGCAGTTCTTC. Amino acids: CASSPGTSYNEQFF. The chain has TRBV7-9 and TRBJ2-1; TRBD2 is a possible D gene (6 bases). The CDR3 is 14 residues long. The germline V gene encodes CDR1 SEHNR and CDR2 FQNEAQ (reference sequence). Trimming pared 5 bases from V and 1 base from J, leaving 9 bases between.